Given below is one T cell receptor (beta chain) in context. Its target is unknown. The CDR3 sequence is 13 residues long. In germline, CDR1 is SGHRS, CDR2 YFSETQ. V lost 6 bases and J lost 2, with 12 bases in between. Using RNA transcripts, the TCR beta CDR3 regions were amplified. Investigators did first-round RT-PCR with HTBI primers, then second-round multiplex PCR. TCRdb ran MiXCR on the multiplex PCR reads and lists one entry per CDR3 protein. The sample yields hundreds of thousands of distinct CDR3 sequences, about 24% seen once. The data are from a study of Graves' ophthalmopathy and Graves' hyperthyroidism. Findings and limits, study-wide: Detection in blood was also observed for most expanded thyroid clonotypes above 0.001 frequency.

This TCR derives from a woman younger than 35 with stable Graves' hyperthyroidism. Some clones in this sample may be carry-over from other donors' samples. What was sequenced was peripheral blood. The chain combines TRBV5-1 with TRBJ2-7; D gene ambiguous. CDR3 sequence: CASTDGGPYEQYF. The CDR3 DNA reads as TGCGCCAGCACCGACGGCGGACCCTACGAGCAGTACTTC.